The clone carrying this TCR beta chain was counted many times. This sample is part of a study of Graves' ophthalmopathy and Graves' hyperthyroidism. The CDR3 sequence is 15 residues long. Germline loops: CDR1 MDHEN, CDR2 SYDVKM. After removal of 2 bases from V and 9 bases from J, the junction contained 11 bases not matched to a gene. Using RNA transcripts, the TCR beta CDR3 regions were amplified. Following a first-round RT-PCR that used HTBI primers, a second-round multiplex PCR was carried out. TCRdb re-analysed the multiplex PCR reads in MiXCR, keeping a single row per CDR3 protein. Seen here are 350,000 to 450,000 distinct CDR3 sequences, under 25% observed once, and the top ten hold around 3.1%.

Input material: peripheral blood. This clonotype was obtained from a woman under 30 with stable Graves' hyperthyroidism. This chain links TRBV28 with TRBJ1-1; TRBD1 agrees at 8 bases. The CDR3 protein is CASSLIGGQGTQAFF. CDR3 sequence (DNA): TGTGCCAGCAGTTTAATTGGTGGACAGGGTACTCAAGCTTTCTTT. The whole variable domain, remainder taken from reference TRBV28 and TRBJ1-1, is DVKVTQSSRYLVKRTGEKVFLECVQDMDHENMFWYRQDPGLGLRLIYFSYDVKMKEKGDIPEGYSVSREKKERFSLILESASTNQTSMYLCASSLIGGQGTQAFFGQGTRLTVV.